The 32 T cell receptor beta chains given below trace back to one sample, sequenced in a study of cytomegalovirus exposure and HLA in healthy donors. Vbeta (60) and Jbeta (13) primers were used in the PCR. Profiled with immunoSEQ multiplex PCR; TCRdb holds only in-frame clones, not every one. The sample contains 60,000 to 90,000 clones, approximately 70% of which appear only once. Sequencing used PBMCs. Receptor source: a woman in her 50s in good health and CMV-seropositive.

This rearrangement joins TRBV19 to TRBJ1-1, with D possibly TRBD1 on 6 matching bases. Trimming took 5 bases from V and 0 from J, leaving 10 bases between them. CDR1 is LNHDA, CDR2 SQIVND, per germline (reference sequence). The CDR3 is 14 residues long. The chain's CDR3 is CASSPGQMNTEAFF. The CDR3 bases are TGTGCCAGTAGTCCAGGACAGATGAACACTGAAGCTTTCTTT.

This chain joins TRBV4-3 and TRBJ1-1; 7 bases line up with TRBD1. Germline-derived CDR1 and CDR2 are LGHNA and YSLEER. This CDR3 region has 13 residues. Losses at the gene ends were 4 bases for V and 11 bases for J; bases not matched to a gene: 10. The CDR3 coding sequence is TGCGCCAGCAGCCGCACCTCAGGGGGGCGCGCTTTCTTT. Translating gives CASSRTSGGRAFF.

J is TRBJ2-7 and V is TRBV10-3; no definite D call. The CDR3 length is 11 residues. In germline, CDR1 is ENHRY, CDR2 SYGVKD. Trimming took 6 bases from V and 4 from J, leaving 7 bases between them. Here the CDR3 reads CAISPEYEQYF. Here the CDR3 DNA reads TGTGCCATCAGCCCCGAGTACGAGCAGTACTTC.

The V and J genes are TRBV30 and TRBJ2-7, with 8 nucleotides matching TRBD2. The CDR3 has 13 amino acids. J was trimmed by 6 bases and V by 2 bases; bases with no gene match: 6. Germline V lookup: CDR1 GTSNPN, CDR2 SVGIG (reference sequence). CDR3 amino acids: CAWSLPGGPEQYF. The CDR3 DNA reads TGTGCCTGGAGTCTCCCGGGAGGGCCCGAGCAGTACTTC.

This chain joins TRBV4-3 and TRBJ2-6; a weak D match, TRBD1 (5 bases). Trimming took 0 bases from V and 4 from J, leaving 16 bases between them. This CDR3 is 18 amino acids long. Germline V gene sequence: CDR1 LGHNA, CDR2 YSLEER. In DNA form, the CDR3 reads TGCGCCAGCAGCCAAGATCGGGTACCCAGGGTCGGGGCCAACGTCCTGACTTTC. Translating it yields CASSQDRVPRVGANVLTF.

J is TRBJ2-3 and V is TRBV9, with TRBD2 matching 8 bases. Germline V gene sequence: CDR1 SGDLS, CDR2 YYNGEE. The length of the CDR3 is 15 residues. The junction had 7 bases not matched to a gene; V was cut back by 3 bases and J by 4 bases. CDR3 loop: CASSAFSGTPDTQYF. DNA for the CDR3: TGTGCCAGCAGCGCCTTTAGCGGGACCCCAGATACGCAGTATTTT.

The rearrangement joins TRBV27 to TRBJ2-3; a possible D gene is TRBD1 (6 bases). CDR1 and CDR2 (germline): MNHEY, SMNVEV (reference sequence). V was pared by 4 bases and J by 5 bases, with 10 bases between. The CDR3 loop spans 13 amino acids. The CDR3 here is CASSSYRVDTQYF. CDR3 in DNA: TGTGCCAGCAGTTCCTACAGGGTAGATACGCAGTATTTT.

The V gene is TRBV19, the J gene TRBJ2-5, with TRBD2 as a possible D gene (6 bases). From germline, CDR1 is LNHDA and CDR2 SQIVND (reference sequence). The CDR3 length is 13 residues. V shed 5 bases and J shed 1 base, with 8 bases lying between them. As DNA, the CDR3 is TGTGCCAGTAGTTTTAGCGGCCAAGAGACCCAGTACTTC. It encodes CASSFSGQETQYF.

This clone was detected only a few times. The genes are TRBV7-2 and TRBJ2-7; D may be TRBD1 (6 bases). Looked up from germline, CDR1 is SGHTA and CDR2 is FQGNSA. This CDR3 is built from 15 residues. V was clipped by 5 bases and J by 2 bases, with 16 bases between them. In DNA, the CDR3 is TGTGCCAGCAGCACGGGGAGCAGGGGCGCCTACGAGCAGTACTTC. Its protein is CASSTGSRGAYEQYF.

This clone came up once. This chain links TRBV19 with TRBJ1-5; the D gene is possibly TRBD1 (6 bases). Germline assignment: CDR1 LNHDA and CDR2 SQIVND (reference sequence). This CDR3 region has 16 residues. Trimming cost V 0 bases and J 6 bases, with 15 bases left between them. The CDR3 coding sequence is TGTGCCAGTAGTATAGAGGACAGTCAGTTAGGTCAGCCCCAGCATTTT. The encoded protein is CASSIEDSQLGQPQHF.

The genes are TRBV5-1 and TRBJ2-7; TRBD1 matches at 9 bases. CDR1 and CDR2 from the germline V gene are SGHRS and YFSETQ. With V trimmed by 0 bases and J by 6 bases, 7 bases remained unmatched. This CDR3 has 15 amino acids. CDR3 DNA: TGCGCCAGCAGCTTGGGTGGGGGACAGGGCTTCGAGCAGTACTTC. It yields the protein CASSLGGGQGFEQYF.

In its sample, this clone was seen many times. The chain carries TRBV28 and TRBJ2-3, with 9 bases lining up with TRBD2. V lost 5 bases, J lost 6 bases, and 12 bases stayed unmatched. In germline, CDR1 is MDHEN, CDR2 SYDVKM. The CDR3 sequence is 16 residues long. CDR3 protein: CASSPPPSGEGDTQYF. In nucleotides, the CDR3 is TGTGCCAGCAGTCCTCCCCCTAGCGGGGAGGGGGATACGCAGTATTTT.

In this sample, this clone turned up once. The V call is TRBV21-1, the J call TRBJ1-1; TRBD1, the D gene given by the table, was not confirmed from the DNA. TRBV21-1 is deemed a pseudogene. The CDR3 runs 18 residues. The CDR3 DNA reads TGTGCCAGCAGCCCCAGGGGGCCGTGTTGGGGGCTAGAAACTGAAGCTTTCTTT. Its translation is CASSPRGPCWGLETEAFF.

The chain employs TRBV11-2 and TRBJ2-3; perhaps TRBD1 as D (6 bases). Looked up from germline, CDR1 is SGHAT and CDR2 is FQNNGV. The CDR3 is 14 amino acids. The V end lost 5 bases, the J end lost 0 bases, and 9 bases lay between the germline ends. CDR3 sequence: CASSRQASTDTQYF. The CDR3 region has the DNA TGTGCCAGCAGCCGACAGGCTAGCACAGATACGCAGTATTTT.

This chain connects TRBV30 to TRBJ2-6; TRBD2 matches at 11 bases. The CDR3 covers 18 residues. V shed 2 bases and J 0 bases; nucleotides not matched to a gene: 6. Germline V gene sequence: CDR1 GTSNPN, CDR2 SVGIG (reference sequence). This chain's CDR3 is CAWSPLAGESSGANVLTF. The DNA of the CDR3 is TGTGCCTGGAGTCCACTAGCGGGAGAGAGCTCTGGGGCCAACGTCCTGACTTTC.

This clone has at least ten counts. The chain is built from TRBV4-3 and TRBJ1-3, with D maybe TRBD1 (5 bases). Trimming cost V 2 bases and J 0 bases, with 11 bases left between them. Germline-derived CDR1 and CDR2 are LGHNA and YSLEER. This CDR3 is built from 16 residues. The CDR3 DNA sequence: TGCGCCAGCAGCCAACGGGCAGGGCTCTCTGGAAACACCATATATTTT. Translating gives CASSQRAGLSGNTIYF.

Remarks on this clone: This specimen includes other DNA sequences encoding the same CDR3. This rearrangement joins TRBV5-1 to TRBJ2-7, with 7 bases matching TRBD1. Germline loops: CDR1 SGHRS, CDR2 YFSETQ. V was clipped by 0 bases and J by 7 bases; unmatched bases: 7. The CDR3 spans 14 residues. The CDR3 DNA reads TGCGCCAGCAGCTTGGGGCAGGGGGTGGGTGAGCAGTACTTC. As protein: CASSLGQGVGEQYF.

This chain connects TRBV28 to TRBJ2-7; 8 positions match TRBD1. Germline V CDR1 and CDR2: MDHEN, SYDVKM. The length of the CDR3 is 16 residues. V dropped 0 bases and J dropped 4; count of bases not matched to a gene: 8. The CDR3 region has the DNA TGTGCCAGCAGTTTATGGGGACAGGCCCTCGTTTACGAGCAGTACTTC. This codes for CASSLWGQALVYEQYF.

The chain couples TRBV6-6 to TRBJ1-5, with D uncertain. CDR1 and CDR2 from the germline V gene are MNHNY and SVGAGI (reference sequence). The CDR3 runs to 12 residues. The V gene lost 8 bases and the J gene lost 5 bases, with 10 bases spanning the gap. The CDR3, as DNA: TGTGCCAGCGGGCAAGGTGATCAGCCCCAGCATTTT. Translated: CASGQGDQPQHF.

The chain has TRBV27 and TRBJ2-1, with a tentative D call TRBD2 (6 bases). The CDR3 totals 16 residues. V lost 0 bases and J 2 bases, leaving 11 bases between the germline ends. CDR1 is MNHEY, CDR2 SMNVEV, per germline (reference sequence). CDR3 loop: CASSLSSGVTYNEQFF. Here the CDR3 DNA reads TGTGCCAGCAGTTTATCGTCGGGGGTCACCTACAATGAGCAGTTCTTC.

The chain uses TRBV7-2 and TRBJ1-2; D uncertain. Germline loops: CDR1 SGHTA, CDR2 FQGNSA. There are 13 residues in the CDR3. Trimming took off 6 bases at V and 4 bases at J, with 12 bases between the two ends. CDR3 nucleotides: TGTGCCAGCAGTAAAGCAGGCCTCTATGGCTACACCTTC. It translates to CASSKAGLYGYTF.

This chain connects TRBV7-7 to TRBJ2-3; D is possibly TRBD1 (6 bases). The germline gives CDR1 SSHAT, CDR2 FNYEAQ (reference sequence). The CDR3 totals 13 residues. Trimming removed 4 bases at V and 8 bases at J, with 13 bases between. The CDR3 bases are TGTGCCAGCAGCTACGACAGGTCTGGTACGCAGTATTTT. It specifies CASSYDRSGTQYF.

The CDR3 DNA follows: TGTGCCAGTAGTGGGCAGCCCGGTGGGGAGCAGTACTTC. Encoded protein: CASSGQPGGEQYF. The genes are TRBV19 and TRBJ2-7; D not certain. Trimming shortened V by 5 bases and J by 7 bases, and 15 bases separated the two germline ends. From germline, CDR1 is LNHDA and CDR2 SQIVND (reference sequence). CDR3 length equals 13 residues. The entire variable domain, with the rest obtained from reference TRBV19 and TRBJ2-7, is as follows: DGGITQSPKYLFRKEGQNVTLSCEQNLNHDAMYWYRQDPGQGLRLIYYSQIVNDFQKGDIAEGYSVSREKKESFPLTVTSAQKNPTAFYLCASSGQPGGEQYFGPGTRLTVT.

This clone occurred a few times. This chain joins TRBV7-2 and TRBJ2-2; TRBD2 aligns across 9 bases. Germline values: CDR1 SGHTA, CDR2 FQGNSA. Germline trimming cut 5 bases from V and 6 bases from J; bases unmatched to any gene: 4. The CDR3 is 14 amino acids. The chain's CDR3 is CASSAGGAAGELFF. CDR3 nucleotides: TGTGCCAGCAGCGCGGGGGGGGCGGCCGGGGAGCTGTTTTTT. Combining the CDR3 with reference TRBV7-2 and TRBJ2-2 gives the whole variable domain GAGVSQSPSNKVTEKGKDVELRCDPISGHTALYWYRQSLGQGLEFLIYFQGNSAPDKSGLPSDRFSAERTGGSVSTLTIQRTQQEDSAVYLCASSAGGAAGELFFGEGSRLTVL.

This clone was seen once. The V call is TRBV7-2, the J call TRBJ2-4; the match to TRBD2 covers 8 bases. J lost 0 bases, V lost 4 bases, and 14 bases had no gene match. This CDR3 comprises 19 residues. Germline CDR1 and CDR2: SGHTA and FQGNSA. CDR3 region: CASSSTPSLAVGAKNIQYF. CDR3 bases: TGTGCCAGCAGCTCAACCCCCTCACTAGCGGTGGGAGCCAAAAACATTCAGTACTTC.

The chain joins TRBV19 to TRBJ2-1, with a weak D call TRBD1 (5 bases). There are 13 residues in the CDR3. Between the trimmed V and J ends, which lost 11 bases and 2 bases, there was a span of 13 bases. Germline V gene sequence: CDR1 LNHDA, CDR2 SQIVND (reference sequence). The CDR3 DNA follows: TGTGCCTGCGGAGACAGCCCCTACAATGAGCAGTTCTTC. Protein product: CACGDSPYNEQFF.

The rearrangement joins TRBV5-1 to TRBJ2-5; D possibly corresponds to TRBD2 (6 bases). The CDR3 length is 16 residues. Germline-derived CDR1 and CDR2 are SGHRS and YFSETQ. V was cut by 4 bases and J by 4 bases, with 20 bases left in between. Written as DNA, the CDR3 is TGCGCCAGCAGCCGTTGGGGGGAAAAGGGAGGAGAGACCCAGTACTTC. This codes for CASSRWGEKGGETQYF.

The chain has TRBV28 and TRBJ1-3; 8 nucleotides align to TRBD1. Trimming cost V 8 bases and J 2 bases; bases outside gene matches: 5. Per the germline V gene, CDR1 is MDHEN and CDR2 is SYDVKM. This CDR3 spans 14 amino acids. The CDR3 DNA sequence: TGTGCCAGCTATAGGGGACAGGCTGGAAACACCATATATTTT. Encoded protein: CASYRGQAGNTIYF.

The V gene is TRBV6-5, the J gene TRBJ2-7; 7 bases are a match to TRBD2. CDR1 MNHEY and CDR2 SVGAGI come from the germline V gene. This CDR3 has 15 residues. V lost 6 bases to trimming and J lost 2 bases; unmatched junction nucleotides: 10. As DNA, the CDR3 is TGTGCCAGCAGCCCCCTAGCGGAAGGTACCTACGAGCAGTACTTC. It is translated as CASSPLAEGTYEQYF.

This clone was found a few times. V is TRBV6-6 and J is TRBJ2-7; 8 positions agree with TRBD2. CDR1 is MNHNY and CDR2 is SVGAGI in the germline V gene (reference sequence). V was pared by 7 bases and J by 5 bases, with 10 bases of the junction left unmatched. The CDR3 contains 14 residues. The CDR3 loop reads CASTPGGSSNEQYF. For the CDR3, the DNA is TGTGCCAGCACTCCGGGGGGGAGTTCCAACGAGCAGTACTTC.

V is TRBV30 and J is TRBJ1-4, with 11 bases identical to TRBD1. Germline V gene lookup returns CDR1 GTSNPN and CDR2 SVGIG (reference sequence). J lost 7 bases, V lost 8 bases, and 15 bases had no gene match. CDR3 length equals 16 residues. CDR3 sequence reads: CARGQGAGDRGEKLFF. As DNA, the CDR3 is TGTGCCCGCGGACAGGGGGCAGGGGATCGCGGTGAAAAACTGTTTTTT. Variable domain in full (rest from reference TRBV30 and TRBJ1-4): SQTIHQWPATLVQPVGSPLSLECTVEGTSNPNLYWYRQAAGRGLQLLFYSVGIGQISSEVPQNLSASRPQDRQFILSSKKLLLSDSGFYLCARGQGAGDRGEKLFFGSGTQLSVL.

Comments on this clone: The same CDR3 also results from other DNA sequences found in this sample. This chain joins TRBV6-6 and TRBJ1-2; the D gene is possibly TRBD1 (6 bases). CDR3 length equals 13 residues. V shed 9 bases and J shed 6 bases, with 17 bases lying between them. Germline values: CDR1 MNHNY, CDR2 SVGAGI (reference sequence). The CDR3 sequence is CASTKGGAHGYTF. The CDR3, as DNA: TGTGCCAGTACCAAGGGGGGGGCACATGGCTACACCTTC.